Below, 20 T cell receptor beta chains from the same sample are listed, as sequenced in a study of technical replicates of blood from four donors. The repertoire was sequenced with immunoSEQ multiplex PCR; TCRdb's copy has only in-frame clones and lacks some. The sample yields approximately 68,000 clones, about 97% seen once. Input material: T cells isolated from PBMCs. Receptor source: a human donor in good health.

This clone was seen once. This chain joins TRBV7-8 and TRBJ1-1; D remains ambiguous. The CDR3 has 13 amino acids. From germline, CDR1 is SGHVS and CDR2 FQNEAQ. The V and J ends lost 1 base and 1 base respectively, with 4 bases between them. The CDR3 coding sequence is TGTGCCAGCAGCTTAGTCAGGAACACTGAAGCTTTCTTT. Its protein is CASSLVRNTEAFF.

V usage is TRBV7-9 and J usage is TRBJ2-7; tentatively, D is TRBD1 (6 bases). CDR1 and CDR2 (germline): SEHNR, FQNEAQ (reference sequence). The CDR3 sequence is 14 residues long. The germline V and J ends were trimmed by 1 base and 3 bases, with 10 bases remaining between them. Written as DNA, the CDR3 is TGTGCCAGCAGCTTAGATACAGGGAGCTACGAGCAGTACTTC. This translates into CASSLDTGSYEQYF.

The chain recombines TRBV7-2 with TRBJ1-3; D is perhaps TRBD1 (5 bases). Trimming took 5 bases from V and 0 from J, leaving 11 bases between them. This CDR3 comprises 15 residues. The germline gives CDR1 SGHTA, CDR2 FQGNSA. The CDR3: CASSPDSNSGNTIYF. The CDR3 region has the DNA TGTGCCAGCAGCCCTGACAGTAACTCTGGAAACACCATATATTTT.

The gene calls are TRBV7-9 and TRBJ2-7; D call uncertain. V was trimmed by 4 bases and J by 9 bases, leaving 22 bases between them. The CDR3 runs 15 residues. Germline loops: CDR1 SEHNR, CDR2 FQNEAQ (reference sequence). CDR3 sequence: CASSSSFGRSFRQYF. DNA of the CDR3: TGTGCCAGCAGCTCTTCATTCGGCAGGTCGTTCAGGCAGTACTTC.

The chain combines TRBV6-5 with TRBJ2-7; possibly TRBD1 for D (6 bases). V lost 6 bases and J 2 bases, leaving 11 bases between the germline ends. Germline V gene lookup returns CDR1 MNHEY and CDR2 SVGAGI. The CDR3 is 13 residues long. CDR3: CASSLDRTYEQYF. The DNA of the CDR3 is TGTGCCAGCAGCCTGGACAGAACCTACGAGCAGTACTTC.

The rearrangement links TRBV13 to TRBJ2-3, with TRBD2 identical over 8 bases. CDR3 size: 18 residues. Per germline, CDR1 PRHDT and CDR2 FYEKMQ (reference sequence). With V trimmed by 8 bases and J by 5 bases, 21 bases remained unmatched. The chain's CDR3 is CASGGPTGSGTRGDTQYF. In nucleotides, the CDR3 is TGTGCCAGCGGTGGCCCCACTGGTAGCGGGACCCGGGGAGATACGCAGTATTTT.

J is TRBJ1-4 and V is TRBV4-2; maybe TRBD1 (5 bases). Germline loops: CDR1 LGHNA, CDR2 YNFKEQ. This CDR3 has 17 residues. Trimming took 0 bases from V and 3 from J, leaving 14 bases between them. The CDR3 coding sequence is TGTGCCAGCAGCCAAGATGGCAGGGCCACTTCTAATGAAAAACTGTTTTTT. Amino acid sequence: CASSQDGRATSNEKLFF.

CDR3 sequence: CASRTGGYGYTF. CDR3 nucleotides: TGTGCCAGCAGGACAGGGGGCTATGGCTACACCTTC. The V and J genes are TRBV5-6 and TRBJ1-2; TRBD1 agrees at 9 bases. V lost 5 bases to trimming and J lost 4 bases; unmatched junction nucleotides: 0. CDR3 size: 12 residues. Germline V gives CDR1 SGHDT, CDR2 YYEEEE.

The V and J genes are TRBV20-1 and TRBJ2-7, with a possible D match to TRBD1 (5 bases). Germline V gene lookup returns CDR1 DFQATT and CDR2 SNEGSKA (reference sequence). V was shortened by 4 bases and J by 7 bases, with 11 bases between the two germline ends. There are 11 residues in the CDR3. The CDR3 region is CSAIQGWEQYF. CDR3 in DNA: TGCAGTGCTATTCAGGGCTGGGAGCAGTACTTC.

This clone was counted once. The gene calls are TRBV30 and TRBJ1-2; D is perhaps TRBD1 (5 bases). There are 10 residues in the CDR3. Germline CDR1 and CDR2: GTSNPN and SVGIG (reference sequence). The V gene lost 6 bases and the J gene lost 9 bases, with 11 bases spanning the gap. This chain's CDR3 is CACRDSSYTF. CDR3 coding DNA: TGTGCCTGCCGGGACTCGAGCTACACCTTC.

The chain couples TRBV7-9 to TRBJ2-3, with TRBD2 matching over 8 bases. V was pared by 4 bases and J by 7 bases, with 7 bases of the junction left unmatched. The CDR3 is 14 amino acids. Germline assignment: CDR1 SEHNR and CDR2 FQNEAQ (reference sequence). CDR3 DNA: TGTGCCAGCAGCTCGGGACTAGATGCGAATACGCAGTATTTT. It encodes CASSSGLDANTQYF.

This sequence joins TRBV19 and TRBJ2-7, with unresolved D. Trimming shortened V by 8 bases and J by 8 bases, and 16 bases separated the two germline ends. The CDR3 is 12 residues long. Germline lookup yields CDR1 LNHDA and CDR2 SQIVND (reference sequence). CDR3 protein: CASSDTYEKQYF. In DNA form, the CDR3 reads TGTGCCAGTTCCGACACCTACGAGAAGCAGTACTTC.

The rearrangement joins TRBV18 to TRBJ1-2; the D is unclear. The CDR3 spans 16 residues. V was clipped by 1 base and J by 3 bases, with 15 bases between them. Germline V gene lookup returns CDR1 KGHSH and CDR2 LQKENI. This CDR3 reads CASSPRTGFADYGYTF. The DNA for the CDR3 is TGTGCCAGCTCACCACGGACGGGGTTCGCGGACTATGGCTACACCTTC.

This sequence joins TRBV12-5 and TRBJ1-1; a possible D gene is TRBD1 (6 bases). V lost 0 bases, J lost 3 bases, and 14 bases lay in between. The CDR3 runs to 16 residues. Germline assignment: CDR1 LGHNT and CDR2 FRNRAP. CDR3 DNA sequence: TGTGCTAGTGGTTTGGTTCAGGGGAAGGGGCACACTGAAGCTTTCTTT. Translated, it gives CASGLVQGKGHTEAFF.

The chain has TRBV7-2 and TRBJ2-7; D may be TRBD2 (6 bases). Germline CDR1 is SGHTA and CDR2 is FQGNSA. Trimming removed 5 bases at V and 7 bases at J, with 12 bases between. CDR3 length: 12 residues. Written as DNA, the CDR3 is TGTGCCAGCAGCATCATGGGGGGTGAGCAGTACTTC. Amino acid sequence: CASSIMGGEQYF.

This chain joins TRBV18 and TRBJ2-1; a weak D match, TRBD1 (5 bases). From germline, CDR1 is KGHSH and CDR2 LQKENI. V was shortened by 4 bases and J by 10 bases, with 8 bases between the two germline ends. CDR3 length equals 11 residues. CDR3 sequence: CASSRTQEQFF. CDR3 DNA: TGTGCCAGCTCACGGACACAAGAGCAGTTCTTC.

The chain links TRBV4-2 to TRBJ1-1; D remains unclear. The CDR3 contains 14 residues. Between the trimmed V and J ends, which lost 1 base and 0 bases, there was a span of 6 bases. Germline CDR1 reads LGHNA; CDR2 reads YNFKEQ. DNA for the CDR3: TGTGCCAGCAGCCAAGTTCGGGTGAACACTGAAGCTTTCTTT. The encoded protein is CASSQVRVNTEAFF.

This clone is a singleton in its sample. The chain joins TRBV10-3 to TRBJ1-5, with D maybe TRBD1 (5 bases). CDR1 is ENHRY and CDR2 is SYGVKD in the germline V gene. This CDR3 spans 15 amino acids. V was pared by 3 bases and J by 4 bases, with 13 bases between. This chain's CDR3 is CAISDRVQENQPQHF. The CDR3, as DNA: TGTGCCATCAGTGACAGGGTACAAGAAAATCAGCCCCAGCATTTT.

V and J are TRBV15 and TRBJ2-3, with 7 nucleotides matching TRBD2. Trimming cost V 1 base and J 8 bases; bases outside gene matches: 3. Germline V gene lookup returns CDR1 LNHNV and CDR2 YYDKDF (reference sequence). The CDR3 length is 13 residues. CDR3 region: CATSRVGGSTQYF. The CDR3 DNA follows: TGTGCCACCAGCAGAGTGGGGGGGAGTACGCAGTATTTT.

V is TRBV29-1 and J is TRBJ1-4, with 8 bases that match TRBD1. Germline trimming cut 8 bases from V and 5 bases from J; bases unmatched to any gene: 7. Germline V gives CDR1 SQVTM, CDR2 ANQGSEA. This CDR3 region has 13 residues. The CDR3 coding sequence is TGCAGCACTTTGACAGGGGAGAATGAAAAACTGTTTTTT. Its translation is CSTLTGENEKLFF.